The TCR beta chain described here comes from a study of blood T cell repertoires in COVID-19. The ends lost 7 bases at V and 5 bases at J; junction bases unmatched: 9. Germline V CDR1 and CDR2: MNHEY, SMNVEV (reference sequence). The CDR3 contains 16 residues. Assay: immunoSEQ multiplex PCR; the TCRdb copy retains only in-frame clones and omits some. The profile shows approximately 260,000 clones, 90% of them singletons. The genes are TRBV27 and TRBJ1-6, with TRBD1 matching over 9 bases. This sequence originates from a woman aged 60-75 years with COVID-19, enrolled during active disease. The sequenced sample was peripheral blood. The CDR3 loop is CASNPRDRANNSPLHF. CDR3 coding DNA: TGTGCCAGCAACCCCCGGGACAGGGCAAATAATTCACCCCTCCACTTT.